What follows are 29 T cell receptor beta chains derived from one specimen sequenced in a study of blood T cells in healthy people across ages. Alongside a J-beta primer mix, a sample-barcoded 5' primer served in a second PCR lasting about 7 to 12 cycles. TCRdb re-derived calls from the 5' RACE reads in MiXCR, one entry per CDR3 protein. Of 710,000 or so distinct CDR3 sequences detected, 22% appear once; the ten largest clones hold about 22%. Source material: blood. The receptors stem from a man between 65 and 85 years old in good health.

This clonotype was counted a single time. The junction departs from germline at one end; a sequencing error may be responsible. The genes are TRBV12-3 or TRBV12-4 and TRBJ2-3; the D gene is possibly TRBD2 (5 bases). This CDR3 spans 14 amino acids. The CDR3 nucleotides are TGTGCCAGCAACCGCGGTGGTAGCGCAGATGCGCAGTATTTT. It codes for CASNRGGSADAQYF.

The chain combines TRBV20-1 with TRBJ2-3, with D possibly called TRBD1 or TRBD2 (5 bases each). The CDR3 covers 15 residues. Trimming took 3 bases from V and 1 from J, leaving 14 bases between them. The germline V gene encodes CDR1 DFQATT and CDR2 SNEGSKA (reference sequence). CDR3 amino acids: CSASRDGRGTDTQYF. CDR3 DNA sequence: TGCAGTGCTAGCAGGGACGGCCGCGGCACAGATACGCAGTATTTT.

The chain employs TRBV7-9 and TRBJ1-1, with 8 positions matching TRBD1. The CDR3 totals 15 residues. V gave up 4 bases and J gave up 4 bases; unmatched junction bases: 8. Germline V CDR1 and CDR2: SEHNR, FQNEAQ (reference sequence). The CDR3, as DNA: TGTGCCAGCAGCTCCAAAAATACAGGGGGCACTGAAGCTTTCTTT. As protein: CASSSKNTGGTEAFF.

V and J are TRBV29-1 and TRBJ2-3; 12 bases are a match to TRBD2. Germline CDR1 and CDR2: SQVTM and ANQGSEA. V dropped 3 bases and J dropped 4; count of bases not matched to a gene: 5. The length of the CDR3 is 15 residues. The CDR3 protein is CSVDTLAGGSDTQYF. The CDR3 DNA is TGCAGCGTTGATACCCTAGCGGGAGGGTCAGATACGCAGTATTTT.

This clonotype was counted ten times or more. The V call is TRBV6-5, the J call TRBJ1-3; tentative D call: TRBD1 (5 bases). The V and J ends lost 5 bases and 0 bases respectively, with 8 bases between them. The CDR3 loop spans 14 amino acids. Germline CDR1 reads MNHEY; CDR2 reads SVGAGI. The CDR3 loop reads CASSPGGSGNTIYF. In DNA form, the CDR3 reads TGTGCCAGCAGTCCCGGGGGCTCTGGAAACACCATATATTTT.

The chain has TRBV20-1 and TRBJ2-1; no definite D call. This CDR3 has 16 amino acids. Germline CDR1 reads DFQATT; CDR2 reads SNEGSKA (reference sequence). V lost 0 bases and J 7 bases, leaving 19 bases between the germline ends. The CDR3 coding sequence is TGCAGTGCTAGAGATCACGGAAACCCTTCGAGGAATGAGCAGTTCTTC. Amino acids: CSARDHGNPSRNEQFF.

The genes are TRBV6-1 and TRBJ1-2, with D perhaps TRBD1 (5 bases). Germline V gives CDR1 MNHNS, CDR2 SASEGT. The CDR3 totals 14 residues. V gave up 2 bases and J gave up 7 bases, with 14 bases separating them. CDR3 DNA sequence: TGTGCCAGCAGTGAACTGGGAGGGGCCCGTGGCTACACCTTC. It codes for CASSELGGARGYTF.

V gene TRBV12-3 or TRBV12-4 combines with J gene TRBJ2-7, with unresolved D. Trimming cost V 4 bases and J 5 bases, with 9 bases left between them. The CDR3 spans 12 residues. The CDR3 coding sequence is TGTGCCAGCAGTTATACAAGGAACGAGCAGTACTTC. Its protein product is CASSYTRNEQYF.

This clonotype was counted between two and nine times. The chain uses TRBV5-1 and TRBJ1-1; D may be TRBD1 (5 bases). Trimming removed 0 bases at V and 11 bases at J, with 11 bases between. Looked up from germline, CDR1 is SGHRS and CDR2 is YFSETQ. The CDR3 is 12 amino acids. The CDR3 region is CASSLDPGPAFF. For the CDR3, the DNA is TGCGCCAGCAGCTTGGATCCAGGGCCGGCTTTCTTT.

The chain is built from TRBV18 and TRBJ2-5, with D unresolved. V lost 3 bases and J lost 3, with 11 bases in between. The CDR3 is made up of 14 amino acids. Germline-derived CDR1 and CDR2 are KGHSH and LQKENI. The CDR3 here is CASSPTGSKETQYF. In DNA, the CDR3 is TGTGCCAGCTCACCGACCGGGTCAAAAGAGACCCAGTACTTC.

This clonotype was seen a few times. The chain joins TRBV5-1 to TRBJ2-4, with D tentatively TRBD2 (6 bases). CDR1 SGHRS and CDR2 YFSETQ come from the germline V gene. V lost 4 bases, J lost 6 bases, and 11 bases lay in between. The CDR3 contains 13 residues. In DNA form, the CDR3 reads TGCGCCAGCAGCCCCGGGACTGTAAACATTCAGTACTTC. Translating gives CASSPGTVNIQYF.

This clonotype has only a few counts. The chain combines TRBV4-2 with TRBJ1-4; unclear D gene. V was cut by 3 bases and J by 4 bases, with 18 bases left in between. Germline V gives CDR1 LGHNA, CDR2 YNFKEQ. The CDR3 contains 17 residues. The CDR3 is CASSQALYGENNEKLFF. For the CDR3, the DNA is TGTGCCAGCAGCCAGGCCCTCTATGGGGAAAATAATGAAAAACTGTTTTTT.

V and J are TRBV5-1 and TRBJ2-3; the match to TRBD2 covers 9 bases. The J segment lost 5 bases and the V segment lost 6 bases, leaving 7 bases of the junction unmatched. This CDR3 comprises 14 residues. In germline, CDR1 is SGHRS, CDR2 YFSETQ. The CDR3 coding sequence is TGCGCCAGCACCGTGCGGGAGGGCATAGATACGCAGTATTTT. This gives the protein CASTVREGIDTQYF.

The sample holds a few counts of this clonotype. The chain links TRBV5-1 to TRBJ1-4; tentatively, D is TRBD1 (5 bases). V lost 4 bases, J lost 10 bases, and 23 bases lay in between. The CDR3 extends over 16 amino acids. CDR1 is SGHRS, CDR2 YFSETQ, per germline. CDR3 residues: CASSLGQGGQLGKLFF. For the CDR3, the DNA is TGCGCCAGCAGCCTCGGCCAGGGAGGACAACTGGGAAAACTGTTTTTT.

This chain joins TRBV7-9 and TRBJ1-1; D unresolved. Germline CDR1 SEHNR, CDR2 FQNEAQ (reference sequence). The CDR3 totals 16 residues. Between the trimmed V and J ends, which lost 2 bases and 6 bases, there was a span of 19 bases. The CDR3, as DNA: TGTGCCAGCAGCTTACTGACGGCCAATGATTTGGCTGAAGCTTTCTTT. Translated, it gives CASSLLTANDLAEAFF.

The J gene is TRBJ1-1, the V gene TRBV29-1; tentative D call: TRBD1 (5 bases). The V and J ends lost 5 bases and 1 base respectively, with 14 bases between them. Germline values: CDR1 SQVTM, CDR2 ANQGSEA. The CDR3 spans 14 residues. The CDR3 sequence is CSVYPPGKNTEAFF. The CDR3 DNA sequence: TGCAGCGTTTACCCCCCAGGGAAGAACACTGAAGCTTTCTTT.

This clonotype was counted between two and nine times. The gene calls are TRBV10-3 and TRBJ2-3, with D possibly matching TRBD2 (6 bases). The CDR3 sequence is 15 residues long. V dropped 2 bases and J dropped 2 bases, with 11 bases sitting between them. Germline assignment: CDR1 ENHRY and CDR2 SYGVKD. The CDR3 loop is CAISEMGLYTDTQYF. The CDR3 nucleotides read TGTGCCATCAGTGAGATGGGACTCTACACAGATACGCAGTATTTT.

CDR3 protein: CASSRGTENQPQHF. The CDR3 DNA reads as TGTGCCAGCAGTCGTGGGACAGAAAATCAGCCCCAGCATTTT. V and J are TRBV9 and TRBJ1-5; 7 positions agree with TRBD1. The CDR3 is 14 amino acids. The V segment lost 5 bases and the J segment 4 bases; nucleotides outside the gene matches: 6. The germline V gene encodes CDR1 SGDLS and CDR2 YYNGEE.

This clonotype was seen a few times. The V call is TRBV7-3, the J call TRBJ2-2, with 10 positions matching TRBD1. The germline CDR1 and CDR2 sequences are SGHTA and FQGTGA. The trim removed 4 bases at V and 2 bases at J, leaving 13 bases unmatched. This CDR3 has 19 residues. In nucleotides, the CDR3 is TGTGCCAGCAGCTCCGATACCCCGGGACAGGGGATTAACACCGGGGAGCTGTTTTTT. It translates to CASSSDTPGQGINTGELFF.

This clonotype has only a few counts. The DNA of the CDR3 is TGTGCCAGCAGTGCTGGGAGTCAGATCAATCAGCCCCAGCATTTT. This sequence encodes CASSAGSQINQPQHF. The rearrangement links TRBV12-3 or TRBV12-4 to TRBJ1-5; D unresolved. V was shortened by 5 bases and J by 3 bases, with 14 bases between the two germline ends. The CDR3 has 15 residues.

This clonotype appeared many times. As DNA, the CDR3 is TGTGCCAGCAGCCGTAGCGGGGCGGAGACCCAGTACTTC. Protein sequence: CASSRSGAETQYF. V usage is TRBV7-2 and J usage is TRBJ2-5, with 8 bases matching TRBD2. The V segment lost 5 bases and the J segment 5 bases; nucleotides outside the gene matches: 4. The CDR3 runs 13 residues. Germline CDR1 and CDR2: SGHTA and FQGNSA.

The CDR3 nucleotides read TGTGCCTGGAAGGGGACAGTGAACACCGGGGAGCTGTTTTTT. It translates to CAWKGTVNTGELFF. The chain joins TRBV7-8 to TRBJ2-2; 7 bases are shared with TRBD1. J gave up 1 base and V 11 bases, and 7 bases lay outside the gene matches. In germline, CDR1 is SGHVS, CDR2 FQNEAQ. The CDR3 is 14 residues long. Based on the CDR3 plus reference TRBV7-8 and TRBJ2-2, the full variable domain is GAGVSQSPRYKVAKRGQDVALRCDPISGHVSLFWYQQALGQGPEFLTYFQNEAQLDKSGLPSDRFFAERPEGSVSTLKIQRTQQEDSAVYLCAWKGTVNTGELFFGEGSRLTVL.

The gene calls are TRBV12-3 or TRBV12-4 and TRBJ1-3, with 9 positions matching TRBD1. V lost 5 bases, J lost 6 bases, and 8 bases stayed unmatched. The CDR3 contains 15 residues. The CDR3 region has the DNA TGTGCCAGCAGTCCCCTCGGACAGGGGTCAAACACCATATATTTT. This encodes CASSPLGQGSNTIYF.

This chain connects TRBV9 to TRBJ2-5; 12 nucleotides align to TRBD2. The tail of the sequence fits TRBJ2-1 better, so the J call may be wrong. CDR3 size: 15 residues. Per the germline V gene, CDR1 is SGDLS and CDR2 is YYNGEE. CDR3 nucleotide sequence: TGTGCCAGCAGCGTCGCTAGCGGGAGGGCCGATGAGCAGTTCTTC. This codes for CASSVASGRADEQFF.

This clonotype was seen only a few times. As DNA, the CDR3 is TGTGCCAGCAGTTTGCGACAGGACGCGGAGACCCAGTACTTC. Translation gives CASSLRQDAETQYF. This rearrangement joins TRBV7-9 to TRBJ2-5, with D possibly being TRBD1 (6 bases). This CDR3 comprises 14 residues. The V gene lost 6 bases and the J gene lost 5 bases, with 16 bases spanning the gap. Germline lookup yields CDR1 SEHNR and CDR2 FQNEAQ (reference sequence).

This clonotype has a handful of counts. The J gene is TRBJ1-1, the V gene TRBV29-1; the D gene is possibly TRBD1 (5 bases). CDR1 and CDR2 (germline): SQVTM, ANQGSEA. The V and J ends lost 7 bases and 5 bases respectively, with 14 bases between them. The CDR3 extends over 12 amino acids. This CDR3 is CSAVGGYTEAFF. The CDR3, as DNA: TGCAGCGCCGTCGGGGGTTATACTGAAGCTTTCTTT.

The table lists this clonotype with many counts. V is TRBV5-1 and J is TRBJ2-5, with no clear D. V was shortened by 0 bases and J by 3 bases, with 0 bases between the two germline ends. CDR3 length equals 11 residues. From germline, CDR1 is SGHRS and CDR2 YFSETQ. DNA of the CDR3: TGCGCCAGCAGCTTGGAAGAGACCCAGTACTTC. It codes for CASSLEETQYF.

This clonotype appeared once. V is TRBV19 and J is TRBJ2-3; a possible D gene is TRBD2 (6 bases). This CDR3 is built from 16 residues. The germline V gene has CDR1 LNHDA and CDR2 SQIVND (reference sequence). V lost 5 bases to trimming and J lost 1 base, with 16 bases between them. The CDR3 DNA sequence: TGTGCCAGTAGTGGAGGGGTGGGGTTCCGCACAGATACGCAGTATTTT. Its protein product is CASSGGVGFRTDTQYF.

The chain is built from TRBV28 and TRBJ2-1, with 7 positions matching TRBD2. The CDR3 totals 13 residues. The trim removed 11 bases at V and 5 bases at J, leaving 9 bases unmatched. Per the germline V gene, CDR1 is MDHEN and CDR2 is SYDVKM. The CDR3 DNA follows: TGTGCCGGCAAGACGGGGGGAGACAATGAGCAGTTCTTC. It codes for CAGKTGGDNEQFF.